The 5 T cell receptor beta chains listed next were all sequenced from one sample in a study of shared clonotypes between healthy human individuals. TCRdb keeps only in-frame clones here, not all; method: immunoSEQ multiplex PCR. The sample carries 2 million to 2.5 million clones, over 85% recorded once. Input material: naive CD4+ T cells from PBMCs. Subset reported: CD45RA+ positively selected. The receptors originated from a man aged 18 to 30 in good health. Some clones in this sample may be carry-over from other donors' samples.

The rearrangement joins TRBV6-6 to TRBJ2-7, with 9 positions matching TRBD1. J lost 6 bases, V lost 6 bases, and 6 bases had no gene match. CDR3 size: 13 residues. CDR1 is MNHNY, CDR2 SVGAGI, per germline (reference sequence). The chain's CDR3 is CASSQGQGLEQYF. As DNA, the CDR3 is TGTGCCAGCAGCCAAGGACAGGGGCTCGAGCAGTACTTC.

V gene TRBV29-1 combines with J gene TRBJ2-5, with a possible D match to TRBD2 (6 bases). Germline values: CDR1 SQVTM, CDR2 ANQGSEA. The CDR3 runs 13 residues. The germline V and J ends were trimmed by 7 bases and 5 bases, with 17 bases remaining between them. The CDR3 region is CSDLRDLAETQYF. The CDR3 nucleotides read TGCAGCGACCTCCGGGACTTAGCGGAGACCCAGTACTTC.

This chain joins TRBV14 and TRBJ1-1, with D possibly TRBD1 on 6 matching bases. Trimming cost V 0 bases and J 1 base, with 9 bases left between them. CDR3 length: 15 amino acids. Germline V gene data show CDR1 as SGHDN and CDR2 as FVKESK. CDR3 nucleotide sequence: TGTGCCAGCAGCCAAGAACTCAGGGGGAACACTGAAGCTTTCTTT. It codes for CASSQELRGNTEAFF. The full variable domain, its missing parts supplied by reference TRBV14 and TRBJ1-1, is EAGVTQFPSHSVIEKGQTVTLRCDPISGHDNLYWYRRVMGKEIKFLLHFVKESKQDESGMPNNRFLAERTGGTYSTLKVQPAELEDSGVYFCASSQELRGNTEAFFGQGTRLTVV.

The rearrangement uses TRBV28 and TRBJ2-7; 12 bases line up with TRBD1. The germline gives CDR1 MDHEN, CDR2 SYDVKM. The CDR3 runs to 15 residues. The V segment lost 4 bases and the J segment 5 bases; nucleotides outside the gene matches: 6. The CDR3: CASSSKGQGADEQYF. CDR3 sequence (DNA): TGTGCCAGCAGTTCCAAGGGACAGGGGGCGGACGAGCAGTACTTC.

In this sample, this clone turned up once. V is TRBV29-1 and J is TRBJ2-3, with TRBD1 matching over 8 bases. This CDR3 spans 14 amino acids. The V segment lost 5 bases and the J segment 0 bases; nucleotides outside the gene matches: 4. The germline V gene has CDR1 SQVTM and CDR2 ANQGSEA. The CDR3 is CSVSSGGSTDTQYF. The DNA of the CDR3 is TGCAGCGTTTCATCAGGGGGCAGCACAGATACGCAGTATTTT.